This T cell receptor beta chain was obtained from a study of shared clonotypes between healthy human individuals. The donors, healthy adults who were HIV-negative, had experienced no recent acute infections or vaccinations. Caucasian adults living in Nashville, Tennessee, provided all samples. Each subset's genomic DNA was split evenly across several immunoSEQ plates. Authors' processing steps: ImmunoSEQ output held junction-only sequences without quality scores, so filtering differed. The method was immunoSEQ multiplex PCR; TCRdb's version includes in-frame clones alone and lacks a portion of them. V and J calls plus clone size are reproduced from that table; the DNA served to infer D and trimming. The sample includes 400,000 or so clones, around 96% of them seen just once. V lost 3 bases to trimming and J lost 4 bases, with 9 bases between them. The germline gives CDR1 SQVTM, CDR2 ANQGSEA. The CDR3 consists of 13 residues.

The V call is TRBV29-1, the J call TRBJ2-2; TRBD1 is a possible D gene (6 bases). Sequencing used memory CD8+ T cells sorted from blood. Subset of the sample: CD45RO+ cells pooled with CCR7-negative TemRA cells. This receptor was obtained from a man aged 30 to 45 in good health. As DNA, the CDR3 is TGCAGCGTTGAGGGCAGGGGCACCGGGGAGCTGTTTTTT. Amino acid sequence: CSVEGRGTGELFF.